The rows below give T cell receptor beta chains drawn from one sample of a study of long-term antiretroviral therapy in people with HIV. Generated by immunoSEQ multiplex PCR, the TCRdb table keeps only in-frame clones and is missing some. The data contain roughly 25,000 clones, around 79% of them singletons. Material: unsorted PBMCs, obtained 1.1 years before starting antiretroviral therapy. All receptors derive from a young woman with HIV. The CDR3 runs from the conserved cysteine through the conserved F or W. The D gene is left open where the match is weak. Expanded clones are given a class, and other clones once, few, many or no size at all.

v_gene	d_gene	j_gene	abundance	len	CDR3nt	CDR3aa
TRBV30	TRBD1	TRBJ2-7	-	15	TGTGCCTGGAGTCCCGGACAGGCTGGTTCCTACGAGCAGTACTTC	CAWSPGQAGSYEQYF
TRBV6-6	-	TRBJ2-3	-	12	TGTGCCAGCAACAATGCGGCAGATACGCAGTATTTT	CASNNAADTQYF
TRBV20-1	-	TRBJ1-2	-	11	TGCAGTGCTAGAGACTCCTATGGCTACACCTTC	CSARDSYGYTF
TRBV9	-	TRBJ1-1	-	16	TGTGCCAGCAGCGTAGGTGGACAGCCGAGGGACACTGAAGCTTTCTTT	CASSVGGQPRDTEAFF
TRBV7-3	TRBD1	TRBJ2-7	once	14	TGTGCCAGCAGCTATGGGACAGGAAACTACGAGCAGTACTTC	CASSYGTGNYEQYF
TRBV9	-	TRBJ1-6	-	15	TGTGCCAGCAGCACGGGGGTAGTGGATAATTCACCCCTCCACTTT	CASSTGVVDNSPLHF
TRBV19	TRBD1	TRBJ1-1	-	14	TGTGCCAGTACCCCGACAGGGGGGGACACTGAAGCTTTCTTT	CASTPTGGDTEAFF
TRBV30	TRBD1	TRBJ1-5	-	16	TGTGCCTGGAGTGCACAGTACAGGGGACCCAATCAGCCCCAGCATTTT	CAWSAQYRGPNQPQHF
TRBV5-4	-	TRBJ2-7	-	15	TGTGCCAGCAGCTTGGGGAGCAGGACTCCCTACGAGCAGTACTTC	CASSLGSRTPYEQYF
TRBV2	-	TRBJ1-2	-	12	TGTGCCAGTAGAGAGGACAATTCACGCTACACCTTC	CASREDNSRYTF
TRBV6-6	-	TRBJ1-4	-	13	TGTGCCAGCAGTTCGACCGGACAGGAAAAACTGTTTTTT	CASSSTGQEKLFF
TRBV29-1	-	TRBJ2-1	-	12	TGCAGCGGCCGTGGTGGGGCTATTGAGCAGTTCTTC	CSGRGGAIEQFF
TRBV6-1	-	TRBJ1-2	-	14	TGTGCCAGCAAACAAGATAGGGGGGGGGATGGCTACACCTTC	CASKQDRGGDGYTF
TRBV13	TRBD2	TRBJ2-3	-	15	TGTGCCAGCAGCTCCGGGGGGACTAGCACAGATACGCAGTATTTT	CASSSGGTSTDTQYF
TRBV30	-	TRBJ1-5	-	13	TGTGCCTGGAGTTTTGGAGTAGATCAGCCCCAGCATTTT	CAWSFGVDQPQHF
TRBV27	-	TRBJ1-2	-	13	TGTGCCAGCAGTTTACGAGGTTGGGATGGCTACACCTTC	CASSLRGWDGYTF
TRBV9	TRBD1	TRBJ1-1	-	14	TGTGCCAGCAGCGGACAGGGGGGATACACTGAAGCTTTCTTT	CASSGQGGYTEAFF
TRBV27	TRBD2	TRBJ2-5	-	15	TGTGCCAGCGGGATTATAGCGGGGGGTTTCGAGACCCAGTACTTC	CASGIIAGGFETQYF
TRBV6-4	TRBD1	TRBJ1-2	few	13	TGTGCCAGCAGGGAGGGACAGGGCTATGGCTACACCTTC	CASREGQGYGYTF
TRBV7-9	-	TRBJ1-1	-	14	TGTGCCAGCAGCGAGGAGGGAGTCGGCACTGAAGCTTTCTTT	CASSEEGVGTEAFF
TRBV5-1	-	TRBJ1-2	-	13	TGCGCCAGCAGCTCAGGTTCTTCGCCTGGCTACACCTTC	CASSSGSSPGYTF
TRBV6-4	TRBD2	TRBJ2-3	-	16	TGTGCCAGCAGTGAGTCCGGGACTAGCGGGTCAGATACGCAGTATTTT	CASSESGTSGSDTQYF
TRBV6-5	TRBD2	TRBJ2-3	-	14	TGTGCCAGCAGGCCGGGACTAGGATTGGATACGCAGTATTTT	CASRPGLGLDTQYF
TRBV18	-	TRBJ2-7	-	13	TGTGCCAGCTCACCCCGGGCACTTTACGAGCAGTACTTC	CASSPRALYEQYF
TRBV30	-	TRBJ1-1	-	14	TGTGCCTGGGGTTTATGGGGAAGCGGTGATGAAGCTTTCTTT	CAWGLWGSGDEAFF
TRBV18	TRBD1	TRBJ1-2	-	14	TGTGCCAGCTCACCGACAGGACAGGGCTATGGCTACACCTTC	CASSPTGQGYGYTF
TRBV10-3	-	TRBJ2-2	-	14	TGTGCCATCAGTGGGACAGCGCCCGGGCGGGAGCTGTTTTTT	CAISGTAPGRELFF
TRBV20-1	TRBD1	TRBJ2-5	-	11	TGCAGTGGCGGACAGGGTGGGACCCAGTACTTC	CSGGQGGTQYF
TRBV15	TRBD1	TRBJ1-6	-	15	TGTGCCACCAGCAGTAAGACAGGGGAACATTCACCCCTCCACTTT	CATSSKTGEHSPLHF
TRBV6-5	-	TRBJ1-2	-	13	TGTGCCAGCAGTTACGAGGGGCGATATGGCTACACCTTC	CASSYEGRYGYTF
TRBV6-1	-	TRBJ1-1	few	14	TGTGCCAGCACCTGGCGGTCCCCCTCGGCTGAAGCTTTCTTT	CASTWRSPSAEAFF
TRBV29-1	-	TRBJ1-5	-	14	TGCAGCGTTTCGGTAGGGCTAAGCAATCAGCCCCAGCATTTT	CSVSVGLSNQPQHF
TRBV11-2	TRBD2	TRBJ2-7	-	17	TGTGCCAGCAGCTTAGTTGGACTAGCGGGGGGGCCTGTAGAGCAGTACTTC	CASSLVGLAGGPVEQYF
TRBV10-3	-	TRBJ1-1	-	11	TGTGCCGTACACGGGGGCACTGAAGCTTTCTTT	CAVHGGTEAFF
TRBV2	TRBD1	TRBJ1-4	once	14	TGTGCCAGCAGTGAAGTGGGAGGGGGCGAAAAACTGTTTTTT	CASSEVGGGEKLFF
TRBV6-6	-	TRBJ1-1	-	15	TGTGCCAGCACCTACGGGGCGAAAGAAAACACTGAAGCTTTCTTT	CASTYGAKENTEAFF
TRBV19	TRBD1	TRBJ2-7	-	14	TGTGCCAGTAGTATGAACAGGGGGGCCTACGAGCAGTACTTC	CASSMNRGAYEQYF
TRBV18	TRBD1	TRBJ1-2	-	16	TGTGCCAGCTCTACGGGACAGGGCTCTCGCTACTATGGCTACACCTTC	CASSTGQGSRYYGYTF
TRBV19	TRBD2	TRBJ2-3	-	15	TGTGCCAGTGGGGGACTAGCGGGGCGCACAGATACGCAGTATTTT	CASGGLAGRTDTQYF
TRBV30	TRBD1	TRBJ1-6	-	16	TGTGCCTGGAGGGGGCCCGGGACAGGTCATAATTCACCCCTCCACTTT	CAWRGPGTGHNSPLHF
TRBV19	-	TRBJ2-1	-	16	TGTGCCAGTAGTATTATCGGGGCGGGGACCCTCAATGAGCAGTTCTTC	CASSIIGAGTLNEQFF
TRBV28	-	TRBJ2-5	-	14	TGTGCCAGCAGTTTAAACAGAAACACGGAGACCCAGTACTTC	CASSLNRNTETQYF
TRBV6-1	-	TRBJ2-1	-	16	TGTGCCAGCAGTGGGAAGTCAGCGCACTCCTACAATGAGCAGTTCTTC	CASSGKSAHSYNEQFF
TRBV19	TRBD1	TRBJ1-6	-	14	TGTGCCAGTAGTTCCCGACAGGGCGAGTCACCCCTCCACTTT	CASSSRQGESPLHF
TRBV5-1	-	TRBJ1-1	-	14	TGCGCCAGCAGTGAATCGCTGCTGAACACTGAAGCTTTCTTT	CASSESLLNTEAFF
TRBV7-2	-	TRBJ1-1	-	14	TGTGCCAGCAGCTTAGTTGGGGGAGGGACTGAAGCTTTCTTT	CASSLVGGGTEAFF
TRBV5-1	TRBD1	TRBJ2-7	-	15	TGCGCCAGCAGCTTGGGTGGGACAGCATCCTACGAGCAGTACTTC	CASSLGGTASYEQYF
TRBV7-3	-	TRBJ2-5	-	15	TGTGCCAGCAGCTGGCGAGCAGGGGGGGAGGAGACCCAGTACTTC	CASSWRAGGEETQYF
TRBV7-9	-	TRBJ1-1	-	16	TGTGCCAGCAGCTTAGGGGCTGACGGGTGGAACACTGAAGCTTTCTTT	CASSLGADGWNTEAFF
TRBV25-1	-	TRBJ2-4	few	14	TGTGCCAGCAGTGGCGCAGGGGCTCAAAACATTCAGTACTTC	CASSGAGAQNIQYF
TRBV21-1	-	TRBJ1-1	-	13	TGTGCCAGCTTGGGATCTAAGGAGTCTGAAGCTTTCTTT	CASLGSKESEAFF
TRBV4-2	-	TRBJ2-1	-	17	TGTGCCAGCAGCCAAGAGCCAGGGATTAGCTCCTACAATGAGCAGTTCTTC	CASSQEPGISSYNEQFF